This TCR beta chain was captured in a study of cytomegalovirus exposure and HLA in healthy donors. Study-wide findings and caveats: The study had only CMV serostatus as immune exposure information.

The CDR3 runs 15 residues. From germline, CDR1 is SGHTA and CDR2 FQGNSA. V was trimmed by 5 bases and J by 4 bases, leaving 14 bases between them. As concerns this clone: No antigen is known for it.

Vbeta (60) and Jbeta (13) primers were used in the PCR. Repertoires were generated with immunoSEQ multiplex PCR, while TCRdb's copy carries only in-frame clones and drops some. The data show about 190,000 clones, 85% to 90% seen once. Sequencing was done on a sample of PBMCs. This chain joins TRBV7-2 and TRBJ2-2, with D perhaps TRBD2 (6 bases). The sequence was obtained from a young man in good health and CMV-seronegative. CDR3 residues: CASSANLASTGELFF. CDR3 DNA sequence: TGTGCCAGCAGCGCAAATCTAGCGTCCACCGGGGAGCTGTTTTTT. Looking up the rest from reference TRBV7-2 and TRBJ2-2 gives the full variable domain: GAGVSQSPSNKVTEKGKDVELRCDPISGHTALYWYRQSLGQGLEFLIYFQGNSAPDKSGLPSDRFSAERTGGSVSTLTIQRTQQEDSAVYLCASSANLASTGELFFGEGSRLTVL.